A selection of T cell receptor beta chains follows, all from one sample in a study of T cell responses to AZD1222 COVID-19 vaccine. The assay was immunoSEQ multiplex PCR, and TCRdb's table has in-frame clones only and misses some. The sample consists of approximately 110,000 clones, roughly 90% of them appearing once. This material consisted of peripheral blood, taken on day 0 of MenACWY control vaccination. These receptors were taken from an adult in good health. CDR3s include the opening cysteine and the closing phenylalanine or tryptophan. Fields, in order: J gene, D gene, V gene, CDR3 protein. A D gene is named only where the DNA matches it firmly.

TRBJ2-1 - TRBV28 CASWTRGVPGNEQFF
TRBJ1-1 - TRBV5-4 CASSLNRQLVAEAFF
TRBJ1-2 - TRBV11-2 CASSNYVGQGANYGYTF
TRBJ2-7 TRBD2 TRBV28 CASSFRWGGTYEQYF
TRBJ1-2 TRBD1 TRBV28 CASSLPAGGGYGYTF
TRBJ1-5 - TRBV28 CASSLTGLKRINQPQHF
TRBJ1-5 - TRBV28 CASSLFGGSGNQPQHF
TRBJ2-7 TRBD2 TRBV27 CASSLAGESYEQYF
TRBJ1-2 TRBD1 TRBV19 CASSFRQGNYGYTF
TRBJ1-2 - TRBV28 CASSFAGTDYGYTF
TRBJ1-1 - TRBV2 CASSESNTEAFF
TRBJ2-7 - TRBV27 CASSAIPGAFSYEQYF
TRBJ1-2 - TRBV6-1 CASSESSRGWPVLQLSGYTF
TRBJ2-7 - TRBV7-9 CASSPSGSAHEQYF
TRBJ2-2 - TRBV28 CASSFRPNTGELFF
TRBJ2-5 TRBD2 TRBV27 CASRNSGRGGTQYF
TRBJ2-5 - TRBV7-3 CASSSNETQYF
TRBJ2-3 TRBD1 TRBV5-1 CASSLGQGPDTQYF
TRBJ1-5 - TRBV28 CASSFERDQPQHF
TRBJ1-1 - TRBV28 CASSSVGYTEAFF
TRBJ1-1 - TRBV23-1 CASSQRGGTNTEAFF
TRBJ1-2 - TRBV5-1 CASSLVPGHAAGYTF
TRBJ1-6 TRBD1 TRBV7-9 CASSPQTGTLSPLHF
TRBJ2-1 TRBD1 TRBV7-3 CASSLSLGGTGEGEQFF
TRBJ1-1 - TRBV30 CAWSVGWVWAFF
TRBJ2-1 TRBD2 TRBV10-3 CAIRGLALNEQFF
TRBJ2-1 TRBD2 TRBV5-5 CASSLVMTSGPNNEQFF
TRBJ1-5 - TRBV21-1 CASSVGQPQHF
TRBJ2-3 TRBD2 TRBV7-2 CASSLLAGSRDTQYF
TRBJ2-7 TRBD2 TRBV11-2 CASSLGLAGVEQYF
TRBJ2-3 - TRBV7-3 CASSPAGIADTQYF
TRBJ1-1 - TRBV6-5 CASNEHLGTEAFF
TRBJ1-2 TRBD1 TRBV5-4 CASSYGGGFNYGYTF
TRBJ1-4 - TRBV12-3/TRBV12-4 CASTRTGKLFF
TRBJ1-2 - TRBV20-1 CSANGYTF
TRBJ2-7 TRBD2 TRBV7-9 CASSLALGGYLRSYEQYF
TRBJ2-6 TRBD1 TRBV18 CASSQTGTAVSGANVLTF
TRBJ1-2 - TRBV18 CASSPPARGGIDGYTF
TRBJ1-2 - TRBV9 CASSPRQSPNYGYTF
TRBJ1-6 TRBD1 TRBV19 CASSATPTGDGSPLHF
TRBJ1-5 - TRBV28 CASSPRGSFSNQPQHF
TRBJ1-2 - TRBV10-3 CAISESPTIPSTSYTF
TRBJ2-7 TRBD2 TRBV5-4 CASSLSGGAYEQYF
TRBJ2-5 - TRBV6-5 CASSYSTGIQETQYF
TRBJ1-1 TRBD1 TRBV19 CASRRDRGTEAFF
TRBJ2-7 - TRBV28 CASSLERVRSYEQYF
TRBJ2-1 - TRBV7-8 CASSRIRGQADEQFF
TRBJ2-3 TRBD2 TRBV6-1 CASSGGTSGNPDTQYF
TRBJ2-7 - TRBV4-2 CASSQDSGVSEQYF
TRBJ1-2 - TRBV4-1 CASSQEVQGEGYTF
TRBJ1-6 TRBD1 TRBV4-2 CASSHPGQGTLNSPLHF
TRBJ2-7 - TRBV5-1 CASSLVGGPFFSYEQYF